This entry describes one TCR beta chain. Its target is not known. The sample's time point: newly diagnosed, previously untreated cHL patient sample. Magnetic negative selection was used to purify CD4+ T cells from thawed PBMCs. Untreated, newly diagnosed classical Hodgkin lymphoma PBMCs were used for comparison. The table came from immunoSEQ multiplex PCR; TCRdb's copy has only in-frame clones and leaves some out. The table includes 25,000 to 30,000 clones, 80% to 90% detected once. The sample originates from a study of PD-1 blockade in classical Hodgkin lymphoma. Study-wide results and caveats: TCR diversity at baseline was reported to be reduced in newly diagnosed patients relative to healthy donors.

CDR1 is SGDLS, CDR2 YYNGEE, per germline. V gave up 0 bases and J gave up 4 bases, with 11 bases separating them. The CDR3 contains 14 residues. Sequencing used CD4+ T cells from blood. This sequence originates from a human donor with classical Hodgkin lymphoma. The chain couples TRBV9 to TRBJ2-7; possible D gene TRBD2, 5 bases. The CDR3 here is CASSVAAGGYEQYF. CDR3 bases: TGTGCCAGCAGCGTAGCTGCGGGCGGATACGAGCAGTACTTC.